Below are 10 T cell receptor beta chains sequenced from a single sample in a study of alternative splicing in chronic myeloid leukemia remission. Time point of the sample: chronic-phase CML before TKI therapy (screening/day 1). Libraries were built from poly-A-enriched mRNA from around 0.95 ug total RNA. TCRdb derives one entry per CDR3 protein from the bulk RNA-seq reads, leaving out DNA. Its listing shows about 100 distinct CDR3 sequences. The sample was PBMCs or total blood leukocytes (not recorded which), taken at diagnosis. All receptors derive from an adult with chronic myeloid leukemia.

The rearrangement uses TRBV2 and TRBJ2-3. The CDR3 contains 11 residues. Germline CDR1 SNHLY, CDR2 FYNNEI. The CDR3 is CASRYTDTQYF.

V is TRBV3-1 and J is TRBJ2-1; TCRdb names TRBD2, which stays unverified in the absence of DNA. Germline assignment: CDR1 LGHDT and CDR2 YNNKEL (reference sequence). The CDR3 sequence is 15 residues long. CDR3 residues: CASSHEGLEEGGQFF.

J is TRBJ1-3 and V is TRBV6-1. CDR1 and CDR2 from the germline V gene are MNHNS and SASEGT. The CDR3 consists of 15 residues. The CDR3 loop reads CASSVHSLSGNTIYF.

The rearrangement joins TRBV4-1 to TRBJ2-1; the D call from TCRdb, TRBD1, cannot be confirmed without DNA. The CDR3 runs 15 residues. The V gene's germline CDR1 is MGHRA and CDR2 YSYEKL. CDR3: CASSQEDRLGNEQFF.

The rearrangement links TRBV10-2 to TRBJ1-1. Germline loops: CDR1 WSHSY, CDR2 SAAADI. This CDR3 region has 16 residues. CDR3 residues: CASSPGLPEADTEAFF.

This clonotype has only a few counts. The chain carries TRBV19 and TRBJ2-1; no DNA is available, so the TRBD2 call from TCRdb remains unchecked. This CDR3 contains 15 residues. From germline, CDR1 is LNHDA and CDR2 SQIVND (reference sequence). CDR3 sequence reads: CASSIGPLEHNEQFF.

The V call is TRBV11-2, the J call TRBJ2-1; TCRdb gives TRBD2 as the D gene, but with no DNA this cannot be confirmed. Germline V gene sequence: CDR1 SGHAT, CDR2 FQNNGV. The CDR3 has 15 residues. The CDR3 reads CASSREGSSYNEQFF.

The chain links TRBV12-3 or TRBV12-4 to TRBJ2-5; the TCRdb call, TRBD2, lacks DNA for checking. This CDR3 is 13 amino acids long. The chain's CDR3 is CASRTSVGETQYF.

The gene calls are TRBV29-1 and TRBJ2-5; no DNA is available, so the TRBD2 call from TCRdb remains unchecked. The CDR3 length is 14 residues. CDR1 is SQVTM, CDR2 ANQGSEA, per germline. The CDR3 loop is CSVESQGAGETQYF. The full variable domain, with the rest looked up from reference TRBV29-1 and TRBJ2-5, is SAVISQKPSRDICQRGTSLTIQCQVDSQVTMMFWYRQQPGQSLTLIATANQGSEATYESGFVIDKFPISRPNLTFSTLTVSNMSPEDSSIYLCSVESQGAGETQYFGPGTRLLVL.

The chain uses TRBV6-2 or TRBV6-3 and TRBJ2-5; TCRdb's D call, TRBD1, is unchecked because there is no DNA. Germline CDR1 is MNHEY and CDR2 is SVGEGT. The CDR3 runs 12 residues. CDR3 sequence reads: CATRTGVWTQYF.